These 5 T cell receptor beta chains share one sample of origin, sequenced in a study of identical twins. TCRdb used MiXCR to reprocess the 5' RACE reads, holding one entry per CDR3 protein. Seen here are fewer than 250,000 distinct CDR3 sequences, roughly 7.5% observed once, and the top ten hold about 2%. The data also belong to a second study, concerning yellow fever vaccine responses in identical twins.

The sequenced material came from memory (CD45RO+) T cells sorted from blood. The source of these receptors is a woman aged 18-35 years in good health.

The table lists this clonotype with a few counts. V usage is TRBV7-3 and J usage is TRBJ2-5; no reliable D call. The CDR3 runs to 13 residues. Germline assignment: CDR1 SGHTA and CDR2 FQGTGA. Trimming took 2 bases from V and 8 from J, leaving 12 bases between them. The CDR3 region has the DNA TGTGCCAGCAGCTTATGGTCGGGTGGCACCCAGTACTTC. As protein: CASSLWSGGTQYF.

This clonotype occurred a few times. The chain links TRBV5-6 to TRBJ2-7; D might be TRBD2 (5 bases). V gave up 1 base and J gave up 0 bases, with 11 bases separating them. The CDR3 covers 15 residues. Germline V lookup: CDR1 SGHDT, CDR2 YYEEEE. The CDR3 protein is CASSLHGSLSYEQYF. Written as DNA, the CDR3 is TGTGCCAGCAGCTTGCATGGGAGCCTCTCCTACGAGCAGTACTTC.

This clonotype has a count of ten or more. This sequence joins TRBV12-3 or TRBV12-4 and TRBJ2-1, with 9 bases matching TRBD1. The trim removed 7 bases at V and 9 bases at J, leaving 22 bases unmatched. The CDR3 consists of 18 residues. For the CDR3, the DNA is TGTGCCAGCAAACTGGACAGGGGAGCGGTCCCCACCCGGGTTGAGCAGTTCTTC. Its translation: CASKLDRGAVPTRVEQFF.

This clonotype was seen ten or more times. The J gene is TRBJ1-6, the V gene TRBV20-1; 7 bases line up with TRBD1. With V trimmed by 6 bases and J by 9 bases, 17 bases remained unmatched. The CDR3 has 16 residues. Germline lookup yields CDR1 DFQATT and CDR2 SNEGSKA (reference sequence). The DNA of the CDR3 is TGCAGTGCGCACCCTGACAGGGAAAAAAGGAGTTCACCCCTCCACTTT. Amino acids: CSAHPDREKRSSPLHF.

This clonotype has at least ten counts. This chain links TRBV12-3 or TRBV12-4 with TRBJ1-1, with D perhaps matching TRBD1 (6 bases). V was clipped by 5 bases and J by 0 bases, with 10 bases between them. This CDR3 has 14 residues. CDR3 sequence reads: CASSGQTMNTEAFF. Here the CDR3 DNA reads TGTGCCAGCAGTGGACAGACCATGAACACTGAAGCTTTCTTT.